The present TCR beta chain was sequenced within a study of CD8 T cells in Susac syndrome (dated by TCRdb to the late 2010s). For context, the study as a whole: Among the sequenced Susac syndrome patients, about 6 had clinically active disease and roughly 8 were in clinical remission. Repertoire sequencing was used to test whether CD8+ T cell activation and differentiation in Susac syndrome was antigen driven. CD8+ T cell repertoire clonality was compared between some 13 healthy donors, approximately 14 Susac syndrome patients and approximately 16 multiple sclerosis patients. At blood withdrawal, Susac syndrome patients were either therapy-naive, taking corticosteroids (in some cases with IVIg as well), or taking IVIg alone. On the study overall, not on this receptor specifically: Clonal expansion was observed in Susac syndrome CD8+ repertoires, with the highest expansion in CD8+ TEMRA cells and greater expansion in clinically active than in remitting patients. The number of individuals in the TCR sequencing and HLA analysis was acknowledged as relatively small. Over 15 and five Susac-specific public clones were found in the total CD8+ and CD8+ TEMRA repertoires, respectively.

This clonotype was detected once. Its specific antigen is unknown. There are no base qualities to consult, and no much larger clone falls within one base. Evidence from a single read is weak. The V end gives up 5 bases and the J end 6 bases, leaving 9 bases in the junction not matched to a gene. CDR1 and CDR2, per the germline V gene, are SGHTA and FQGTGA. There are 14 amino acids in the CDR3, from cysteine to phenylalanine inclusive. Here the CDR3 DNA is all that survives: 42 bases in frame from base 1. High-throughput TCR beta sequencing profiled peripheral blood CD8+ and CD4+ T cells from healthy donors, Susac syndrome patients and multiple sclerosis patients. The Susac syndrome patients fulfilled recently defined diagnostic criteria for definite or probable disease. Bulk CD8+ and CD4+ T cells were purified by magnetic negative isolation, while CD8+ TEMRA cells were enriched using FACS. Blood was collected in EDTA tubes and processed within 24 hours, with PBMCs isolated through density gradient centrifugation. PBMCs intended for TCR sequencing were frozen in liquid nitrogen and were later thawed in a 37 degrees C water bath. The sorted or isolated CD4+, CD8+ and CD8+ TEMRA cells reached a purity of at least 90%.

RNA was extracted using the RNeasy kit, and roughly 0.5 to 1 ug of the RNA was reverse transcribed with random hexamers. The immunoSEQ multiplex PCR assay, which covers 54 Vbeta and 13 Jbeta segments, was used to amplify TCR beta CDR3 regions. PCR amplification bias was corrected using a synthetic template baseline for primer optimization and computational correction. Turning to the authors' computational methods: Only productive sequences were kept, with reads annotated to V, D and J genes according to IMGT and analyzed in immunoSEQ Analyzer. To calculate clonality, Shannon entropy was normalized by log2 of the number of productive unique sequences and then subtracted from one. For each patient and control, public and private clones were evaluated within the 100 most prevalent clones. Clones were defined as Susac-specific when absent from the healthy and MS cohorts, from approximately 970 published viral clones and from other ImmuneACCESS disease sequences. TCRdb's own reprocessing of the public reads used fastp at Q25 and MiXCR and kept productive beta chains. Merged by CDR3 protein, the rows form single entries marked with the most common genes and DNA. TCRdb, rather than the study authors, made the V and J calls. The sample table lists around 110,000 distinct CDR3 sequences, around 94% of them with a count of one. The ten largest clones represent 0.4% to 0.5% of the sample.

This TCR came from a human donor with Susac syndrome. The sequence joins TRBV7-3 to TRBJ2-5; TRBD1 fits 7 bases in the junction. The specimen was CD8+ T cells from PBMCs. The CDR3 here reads CASSPKTGTKTQYF. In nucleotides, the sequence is TGTGCCAGCAGCCCGAAGACAGGGACCAAGACCCAGTACTTC.